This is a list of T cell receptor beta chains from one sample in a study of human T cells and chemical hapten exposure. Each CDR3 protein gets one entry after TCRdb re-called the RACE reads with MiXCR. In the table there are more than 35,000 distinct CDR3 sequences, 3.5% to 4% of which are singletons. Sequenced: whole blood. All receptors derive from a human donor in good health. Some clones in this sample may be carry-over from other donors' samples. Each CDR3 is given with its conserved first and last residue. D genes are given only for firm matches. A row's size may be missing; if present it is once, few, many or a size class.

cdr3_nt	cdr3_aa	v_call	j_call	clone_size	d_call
TGTGCCAGCAGTTTTGGACTAGCGGGAGATGAGACCCAGTACTTC	CASSFGLAGDETQYF	TRBV12-3/TRBV12-4	TRBJ2-5	many	TRBD2
TGTGCCAGCAGCTTATCCAGGGTCTCGGGAACTGAAGCTTTCTTT	CASSLSRVSGTEAFF	TRBV11-2	TRBJ1-1	many	NA
TGTGCCAGCAGCCCGATCCTGACTAGCGTGGCCAATGAGCAGTTCTTC	CASSPILTSVANEQFF	TRBV7-6	TRBJ2-1	NA	TRBD2
TGTGCCAGCAGGTTTAGTGGACTCTCAGGCGAGCAGTACTTC	CASRFSGLSGEQYF	TRBV7-2	TRBJ2-7	many	NA
TGTGCCAGCAGGGTGGACAGGGGATCCTACGAGCAGTACTTC	CASRVDRGSYEQYF	TRBV6-5	TRBJ2-7	many	TRBD1
TGTGCCAGCAGCTTAGGTGCCTACGAGCAGTACTTC	CASSLGAYEQYF	TRBV7-9	TRBJ2-7	many	NA
TGTGCCAGCACCACCTTTCGGGGACAGGGGTTTGAAGCTTTCTTT	CASTTFRGQGFEAFF	TRBV6-5	TRBJ1-1	many	TRBD1
TGTGCCAGCAGCTCCTCAGCGGGAGGGCCCCCCTACAATGAGCAGTTCTTC	CASSSSAGGPPYNEQFF	TRBV7-3	TRBJ2-1	many	TRBD2
TGTGCCAGCAGCCAAGGGGGCCGTAGAGAGACCAACGTCCTGACTTTC	CASSQGGRRETNVLTF	TRBV5-4	TRBJ2-6	many	TRBD1
TGCAGTGCTAGAGATGGGCGGGGGGGGTATGAGCAGTTCTTC	CSARDGRGGYEQFF	TRBV20-1	TRBJ2-1	many	TRBD2
TGTGCCAGCAGCTTGGTAGGACAGGGTCGGAACGAGCAGTACTTC	CASSLVGQGRNEQYF	TRBV5-5	TRBJ2-7	NA	TRBD1
TGTGCCAGCCGTCCGGACGCACAAGAGACCCAGTACTTC	CASRPDAQETQYF	TRBV12-3/TRBV12-4	TRBJ2-5	many	NA
TGTGCCAGCAGTTTAATTGCGTCCCCTAATCAGCCCCAGCATTTT	CASSLIASPNQPQHF	TRBV27	TRBJ1-5	NA	NA
TGTGCCAGCAGCCCCGGCCCCAGCGGAGACACAGATACGCAGTATTTT	CASSPGPSGDTDTQYF	TRBV5-6	TRBJ2-3	few	NA
TGTGCCAGCAGCGAACAGGGGGAGGCCTATGGCTACACCTTC	CASSEQGEAYGYTF	TRBV21-1	TRBJ1-2	NA	NA
TGTGCCAGCAGTCCCGGACCTAGCTCTGGAAACACCATATATTTT	CASSPGPSSGNTIYF	TRBV28	TRBJ1-3	many	NA
TGCGCCAGCAGCTGGGGTGGCAGGGGATCAGATACGCAGTATTTT	CASSWGGRGSDTQYF	TRBV5-1	TRBJ2-3	many	NA
TGTGCCATCAGTGAGCGGGACAGGGGCTATGGCTACACCTTC	CAISERDRGYGYTF	TRBV10-3	TRBJ1-2	many	TRBD1
TGTGCCAGCAGCTCGACAGGCTACGAGCAGTACTTC	CASSSTGYEQYF	TRBV28	TRBJ2-7	many	NA
TGCAGTGCTAGACACGTGGGCAGGGGAGCAGATACGCAGTATTTT	CSARHVGRGADTQYF	TRBV20-1	TRBJ2-3	many	NA
TGTGCCAGCAGCTTAAGGGCCGGACAGCTCACAGATACGCAGTATTTT	CASSLRAGQLTDTQYF	TRBV7-3	TRBJ2-3	NA	NA
TGTGCCAGCAGCCAAGAAGCACAGTCCTACGAGCAGTACTTC	CASSQEAQSYEQYF	TRBV4-2	TRBJ2-7	many	NA
TGCGCCAGCAGCCAACCCAGGGAGCCTGGAAACACCATATATTTT	CASSQPREPGNTIYF	TRBV4-1	TRBJ1-3	NA	NA
TGTGCCAGCAGTGAATACTCAGGGTCTGGGGCCAACGTCCTGACTTTC	CASSEYSGSGANVLTF	TRBV25-1	TRBJ2-6	many	NA
TGCGCCAGCAGCTCCCCCGGGGGAGCGGGAACCCACCCCTACGAGCAGTACTTC	CASSSPGGAGTHPYEQYF	TRBV4-1	TRBJ2-7	NA	TRBD2
TGCGCCAGCAGCTTGGTCGGGTCCAACTACGAGCAGTACTTC	CASSLVGSNYEQYF	TRBV5-1	TRBJ2-7	few	NA
TGCGCCAGCAGGCCACCGGGGGGCTACGAGCAGTACTTC	CASRPPGGYEQYF	TRBV5-1	TRBJ2-7	NA	TRBD2
TGTGTCAGCAGCTTATCTAGCGGGAGCTTTGCCTCCTACAATGAGCAGTTCTTC	CVSSLSSGSFASYNEQFF	TRBV11-2	TRBJ2-1	once	TRBD2
TGTGCCAGCAGGGTCCACGTTCAACCCTACGAGCAGTACTTC	CASRVHVQPYEQYF	TRBV28	TRBJ2-7	many	NA
TGTGCCAGCAGCCTCCGTGGGACAGATACGCAGTATTTT	CASSLRGTDTQYF	TRBV12-3/TRBV12-4	TRBJ2-3	many	NA
TGTGCCAGCAGCCCGAAGGTCAGGCCGAGCGGGGGACGCTCCTACGAGCAGTACTTC	CASSPKVRPSGGRSYEQYF	TRBV13	TRBJ2-7	many	TRBD2
TGTGCCAGCAGCTTCCAAAGTTATAGGGGAGTCCCCTCGGGGGAGCAGTTCTTC	CASSFQSYRGVPSGEQFF	TRBV11-2	TRBJ2-1	many	NA
TGTGCCAGCAGTTTAGACACAGGGAGCGGGCAGCCCCAGCATTTT	CASSLDTGSGQPQHF	TRBV28	TRBJ1-5	many	NA
TGTGCCAGCAGCTCCCTACGGGGCCTATCCTCCACTGAAGCTTTCTTT	CASSSLRGLSSTEAFF	TRBV11-2	TRBJ1-1	NA	NA
TGTGCCAGCCACCCGGGGCAGGGAAAACAGCCCCAGCATTTT	CASHPGQGKQPQHF	TRBV6-6	TRBJ1-5	many	NA
TGCAGTGCTAGGCGGATGGACAGGGGAGGCGGGGAGCTGTTTTTT	CSARRMDRGGGELFF	TRBV20-1	TRBJ2-2	many	TRBD1
TGTGCCAGCAGTACAACTAGCGGGGGCTCCTACGAGCAGTACTTC	CASSTTSGGSYEQYF	TRBV12-3/TRBV12-4	TRBJ2-7	NA	TRBD2
TGCAGCGTTGAAGGGACACCTGGAAACACCATATATTTT	CSVEGTPGNTIYF	TRBV29-1	TRBJ1-3	few	NA
TGTGCCAGCAGCCAAGGACTAGCGGCGATCAATGAGCAGTTCTTC	CASSQGLAAINEQFF	TRBV3-1	TRBJ2-1	NA	TRBD2
TGTGCCAGCAGTTTTAGGGGGACGTTTGGCACTGAAGCTTTCTTT	CASSFRGTFGTEAFF	TRBV27	TRBJ1-1	few	NA
TGCAGTGCTAGAGCCCAGGGGGGCACCGGGGAGCTGTTTTTT	CSARAQGGTGELFF	TRBV20-1	TRBJ2-2	many	NA
TGTGCCAGCAGACGAACTAGGACAGGGGGCGCTGGGGCCAACGTCCTGACTTTC	CASRRTRTGGAGANVLTF	TRBV7-8	TRBJ2-6	many	TRBD1
TGTGCCAGCAGCTTAGACGGAGGACAGGGTCCGGCGGGTGAGCAGTTCTTC	CASSLDGGQGPAGEQFF	TRBV7-9	TRBJ2-1	many	TRBD1
TGCAGCGCGCGGGTTGGCCCAGATACGCAGTATTTT	CSARVGPDTQYF	TRBV29-1	TRBJ2-3	many	NA